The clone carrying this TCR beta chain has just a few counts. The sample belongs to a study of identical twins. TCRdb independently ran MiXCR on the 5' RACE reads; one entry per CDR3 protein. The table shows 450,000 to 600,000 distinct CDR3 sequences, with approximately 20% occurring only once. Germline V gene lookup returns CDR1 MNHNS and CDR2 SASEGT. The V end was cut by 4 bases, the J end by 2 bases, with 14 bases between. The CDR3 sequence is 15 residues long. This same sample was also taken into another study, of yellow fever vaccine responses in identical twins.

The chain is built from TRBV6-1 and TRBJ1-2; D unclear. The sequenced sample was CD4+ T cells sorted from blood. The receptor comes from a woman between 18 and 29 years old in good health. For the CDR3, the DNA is TGTGCCAGCAGTGCCTCAATTTTTTACAACTATGGCTACACCTTC. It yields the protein CASSASIFYNYGYTF.